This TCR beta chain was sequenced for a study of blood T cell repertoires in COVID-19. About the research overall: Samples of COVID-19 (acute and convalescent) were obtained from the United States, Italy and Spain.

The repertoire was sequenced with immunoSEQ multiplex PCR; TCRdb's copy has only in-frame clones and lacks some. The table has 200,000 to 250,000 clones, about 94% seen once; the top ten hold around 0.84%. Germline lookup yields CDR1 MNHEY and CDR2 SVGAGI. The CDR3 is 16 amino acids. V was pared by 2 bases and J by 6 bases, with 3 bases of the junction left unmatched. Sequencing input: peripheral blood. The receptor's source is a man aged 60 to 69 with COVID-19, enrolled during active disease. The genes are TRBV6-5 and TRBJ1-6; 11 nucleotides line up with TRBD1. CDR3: CASSYPGTGGNSPLHF. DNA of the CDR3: TGTGCCAGCAGTTACCCCGGGACAGGGGGTAATTCACCCCTCCACTTT.